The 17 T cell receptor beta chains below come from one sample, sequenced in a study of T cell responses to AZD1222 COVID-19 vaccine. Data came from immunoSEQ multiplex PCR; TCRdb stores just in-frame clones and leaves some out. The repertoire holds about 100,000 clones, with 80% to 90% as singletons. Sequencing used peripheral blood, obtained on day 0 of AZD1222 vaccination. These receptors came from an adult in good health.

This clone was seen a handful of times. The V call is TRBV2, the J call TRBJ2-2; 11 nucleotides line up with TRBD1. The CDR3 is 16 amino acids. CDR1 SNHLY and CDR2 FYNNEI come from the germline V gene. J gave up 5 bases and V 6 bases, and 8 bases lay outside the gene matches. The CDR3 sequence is CASRDGQGAGTGELFF. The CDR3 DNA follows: TGTGCCAGCAGGGATGGACAGGGGGCCGGGACCGGGGAGCTGTTTTTT. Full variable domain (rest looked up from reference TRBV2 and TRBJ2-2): EPEVTQTPSHQVTQMGQEVILRCVPISNHLYFYWYRQILGQKVEFLVSFYNNEISEKSEIFDDQFSVERPDGSNFTLKIRSTKLEDSAMYFCASRDGQGAGTGELFFGEGSRLTVL.

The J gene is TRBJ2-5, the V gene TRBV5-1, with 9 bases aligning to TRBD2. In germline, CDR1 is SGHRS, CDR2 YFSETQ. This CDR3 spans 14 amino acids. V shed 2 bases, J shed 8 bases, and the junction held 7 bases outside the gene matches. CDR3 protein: CASSFSGGTETQYF. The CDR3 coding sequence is TGCGCCAGCAGCTTTAGCGGGGGAACTGAAACCCAGTACTTC.

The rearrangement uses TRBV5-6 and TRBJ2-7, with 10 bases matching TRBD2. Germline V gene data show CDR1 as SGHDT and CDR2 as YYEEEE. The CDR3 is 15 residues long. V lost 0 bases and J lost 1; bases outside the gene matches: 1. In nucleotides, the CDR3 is TGTGCCAGCAGCTTGGCTAGCGGGGGTTCCTACGAGCAGTACTTC. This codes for CASSLASGGSYEQYF.

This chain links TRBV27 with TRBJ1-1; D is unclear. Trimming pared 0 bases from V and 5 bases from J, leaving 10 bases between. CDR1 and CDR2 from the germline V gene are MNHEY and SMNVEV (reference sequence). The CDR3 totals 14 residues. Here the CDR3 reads CASSLSLGRTEAFF. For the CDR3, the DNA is TGTGCCAGCAGTTTATCCCTAGGGAGAACTGAAGCTTTCTTT.

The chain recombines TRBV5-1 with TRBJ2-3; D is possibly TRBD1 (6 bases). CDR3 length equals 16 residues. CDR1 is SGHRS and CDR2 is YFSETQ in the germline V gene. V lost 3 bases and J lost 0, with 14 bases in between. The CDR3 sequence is CASSWQGMSSTDTQYF. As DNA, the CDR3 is TGCGCCAGCAGCTGGCAGGGGATGTCGAGCACAGATACGCAGTATTTT.

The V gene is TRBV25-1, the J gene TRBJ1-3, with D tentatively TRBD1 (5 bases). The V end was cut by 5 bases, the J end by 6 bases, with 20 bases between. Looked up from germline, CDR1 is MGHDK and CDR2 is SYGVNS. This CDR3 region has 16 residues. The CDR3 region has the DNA TGTGCCAGCAGTTTTTATCTAATGGGAGGGGAAAACACCATATATTTT. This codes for CASSFYLMGGENTIYF.

The CDR3 region is CATSDLTGKQYF. For the CDR3, the DNA is TGTGCCACCAGTGATCTAACAGGGAAGCAGTACTTC. The rearrangement uses TRBV24-1 and TRBJ2-7; TRBD1 might be the D (6 bases). With 3 bases removed from V and 8 bases from J, the gap between germline ends came to 10 bases. The CDR3 loop spans 12 amino acids. Germline CDR1 is KGHDR and CDR2 is SFDVKD.

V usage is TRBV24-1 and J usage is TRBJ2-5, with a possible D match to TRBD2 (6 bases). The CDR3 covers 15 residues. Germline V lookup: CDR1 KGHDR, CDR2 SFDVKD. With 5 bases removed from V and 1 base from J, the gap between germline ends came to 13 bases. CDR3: CATSVDGTPQETQYF. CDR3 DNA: TGTGCCACCAGTGTCGACGGGACTCCCCAAGAGACCCAGTACTTC.

The DNA for the CDR3 is TGTGCCAGCAGCCAAGGAGCGAACACTGAAGCTTTCTTT. It specifies CASSQGANTEAFF. The chain recombines TRBV14 with TRBJ1-1; D not resolved. V lost 1 base and J 1 base, leaving 4 bases between the germline ends. The CDR3 is 13 residues long. Per germline, CDR1 SGHDN and CDR2 FVKESK.

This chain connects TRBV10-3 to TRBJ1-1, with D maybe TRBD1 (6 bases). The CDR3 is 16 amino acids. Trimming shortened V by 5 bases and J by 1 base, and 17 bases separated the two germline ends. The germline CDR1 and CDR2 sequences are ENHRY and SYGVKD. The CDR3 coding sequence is TGTGCCATCAGTCCCACAGGACCGGGGGCGAACACTGAAGCTTTCTTT. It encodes CAISPTGPGANTEAFF.

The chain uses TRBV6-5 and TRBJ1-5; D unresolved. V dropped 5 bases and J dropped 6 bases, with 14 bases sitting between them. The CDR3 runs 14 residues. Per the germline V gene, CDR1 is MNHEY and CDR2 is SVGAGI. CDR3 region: CASSQQSRIQPQHF. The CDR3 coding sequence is TGTGCCAGCAGTCAACAAAGTAGGATTCAGCCCCAGCATTTT.

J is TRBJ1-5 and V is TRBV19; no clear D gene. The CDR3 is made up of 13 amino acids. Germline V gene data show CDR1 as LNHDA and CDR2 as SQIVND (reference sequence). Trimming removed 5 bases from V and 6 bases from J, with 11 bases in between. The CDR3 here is CASSGWQSQPQHF. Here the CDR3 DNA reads TGTGCCAGTAGTGGGTGGCAAAGTCAGCCCCAGCATTTT. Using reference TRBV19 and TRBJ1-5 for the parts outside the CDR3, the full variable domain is DGGITQSPKYLFRKEGQNVTLSCEQNLNHDAMYWYRQDPGQGLRLIYYSQIVNDFQKGDIAEGYSVSREKKESFPLTVTSAQKNPTAFYLCASSGWQSQPQHFGDGTRLSIL.

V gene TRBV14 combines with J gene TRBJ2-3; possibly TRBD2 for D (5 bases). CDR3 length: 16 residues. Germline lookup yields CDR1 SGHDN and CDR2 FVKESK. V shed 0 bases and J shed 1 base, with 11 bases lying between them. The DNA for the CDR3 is TGTGCCAGCAGCCAAGACCTAGCCGCAGGCACAGATACGCAGTATTTT. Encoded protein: CASSQDLAAGTDTQYF.

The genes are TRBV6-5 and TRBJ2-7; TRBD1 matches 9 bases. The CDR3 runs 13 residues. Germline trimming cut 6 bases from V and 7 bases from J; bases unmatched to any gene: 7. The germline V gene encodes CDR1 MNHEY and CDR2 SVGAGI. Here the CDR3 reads CASRGQGVREQYF. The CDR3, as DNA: TGTGCCAGCAGGGGACAGGGAGTAAGGGAGCAGTACTTC.

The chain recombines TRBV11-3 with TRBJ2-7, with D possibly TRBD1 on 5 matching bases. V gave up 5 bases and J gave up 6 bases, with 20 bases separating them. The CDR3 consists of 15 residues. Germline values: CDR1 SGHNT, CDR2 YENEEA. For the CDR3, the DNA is TGTGCCAGCAGCCCTCTCGGGCAGGGATACTCCGAGCAGTACTTC. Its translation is CASSPLGQGYSEQYF.

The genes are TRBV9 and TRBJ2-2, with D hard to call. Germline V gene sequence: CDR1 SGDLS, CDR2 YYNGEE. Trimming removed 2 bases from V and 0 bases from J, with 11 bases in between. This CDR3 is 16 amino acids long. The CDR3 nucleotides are TGTGCCAGCAGCGTCATGGGGATTTCGAACACCGGGGAGCTGTTTTTT. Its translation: CASSVMGISNTGELFF.

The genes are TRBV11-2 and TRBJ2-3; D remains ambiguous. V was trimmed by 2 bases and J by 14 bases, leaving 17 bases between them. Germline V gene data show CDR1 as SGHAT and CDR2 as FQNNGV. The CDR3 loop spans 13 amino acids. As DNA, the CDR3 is TGTGCCAGCAGCTTAACCCCGGCCAGAGAATCGTATTTT. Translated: CASSLTPARESYF.